The 8 T cell receptor beta chains below all came from one sample that was sequenced in a study of cytomegalovirus exposure and HLA in healthy donors. It was with 60 Vbeta and 13 Jbeta primers that the PCR ran. Assay used: immunoSEQ multiplex PCR; TCRdb lists only in-frame clones, some missing. Among approximately 140,000 clones, more than 75% were seen once, and the ten largest hold 1.8%. Specimen: PBMCs. All receptors derive from a man aged 35 to 55 in good health and CMV-seronegative.

V usage is TRBV29-1 and J usage is TRBJ2-5; D is unresolved. CDR3 length: 12 residues. Trimming cost V 3 bases and J 0 bases, with 5 bases left between them. Germline CDR1 SQVTM, CDR2 ANQGSEA. CDR3 region: CSVDRDQETQYF. The CDR3 bases are TGCAGCGTTGACCGGGACCAAGAGACCCAGTACTTC.

This chain links TRBV19 with TRBJ2-1, with TRBD1 matching over 7 bases. CDR3 length: 17 residues. Germline values: CDR1 LNHDA, CDR2 SQIVND (reference sequence). The V segment lost 1 base and the J segment 5 bases; nucleotides outside the gene matches: 11. The CDR3 DNA sequence: TGTGCCAGTAGTATAGCGGCGTGGAGGACAGGAAACAATGAGCAGTTCTTC. This codes for CASSIAAWRTGNNEQFF.

The chain uses TRBV5-1 and TRBJ1-4, with no clear D. There are 16 residues in the CDR3. Germline lookup yields CDR1 SGHRS and CDR2 YFSETQ. The V gene lost 4 bases and the J gene lost 0 bases, with 13 bases spanning the gap. The CDR3 spells CASSVDRIATNEKLFF. CDR3 nucleotides: TGCGCCAGCAGCGTGGATAGAATTGCAACTAATGAAAAACTGTTTTTT.

V gene TRBV6-1 combines with J gene TRBJ2-1; tentatively, D is TRBD2 (6 bases). In germline, CDR1 is MNHNS, CDR2 SASEGT. The CDR3 is 15 residues long. V was pared by 6 bases and J by 4 bases, with 16 bases between. Here the CDR3 DNA reads TGTGCCAGCAGAAGGGTGGCGGACTATTACAATGAGCAGTTCTTC. This codes for CASRRVADYYNEQFF.

This chain links TRBV29-1 with TRBJ1-1; the D gene is possibly TRBD1 (6 bases). This CDR3 contains 14 residues. Between the trimmed V and J ends, which lost 7 bases and 3 bases, there was a span of 18 bases. In germline, CDR1 is SQVTM, CDR2 ANQGSEA. The CDR3 reads CSGGHYDYDTEAFF. Here the CDR3 DNA reads TGCAGCGGGGGACACTACGATTACGACACTGAAGCTTTCTTT.

The rearrangement links TRBV2 to TRBJ1-1; 7 positions match TRBD1. Germline values: CDR1 SNHLY, CDR2 FYNNEI. V was clipped by 6 bases and J by 2 bases; unmatched bases: 9. This CDR3 region has 15 residues. As DNA, the CDR3 is TGTGCCAGCAGCAGGTCCGGGACAGCAAACACTGAAGCTTTCTTT. It yields the protein CASSRSGTANTEAFF.

The chain carries TRBV4-3 and TRBJ2-7; TRBD1 matches at 9 bases. After removal of 2 bases from V and 6 bases from J, the junction contained 5 bases not matched to a gene. The CDR3 extends over 14 amino acids. CDR1 and CDR2 (germline): LGHNA, YSLEER. In nucleotides, the CDR3 is TGCGCCAGCAGCCAACCGGGACAGGGACCCGAGCAGTACTTC. The encoded protein is CASSQPGQGPEQYF.

CDR3 sequence: CASSQGGLAEYEQYF. CDR3 DNA: TGCGCCAGCAGCCAAGGGGGACTAGCGGAATACGAGCAGTACTTC. The chain employs TRBV4-1 and TRBJ2-7, with 11 positions matching TRBD2. V lost 1 base, J lost 4 bases, and 3 bases stayed unmatched. This CDR3 has 15 amino acids. Germline V gene sequence: CDR1 MGHRA, CDR2 YSYEKL.